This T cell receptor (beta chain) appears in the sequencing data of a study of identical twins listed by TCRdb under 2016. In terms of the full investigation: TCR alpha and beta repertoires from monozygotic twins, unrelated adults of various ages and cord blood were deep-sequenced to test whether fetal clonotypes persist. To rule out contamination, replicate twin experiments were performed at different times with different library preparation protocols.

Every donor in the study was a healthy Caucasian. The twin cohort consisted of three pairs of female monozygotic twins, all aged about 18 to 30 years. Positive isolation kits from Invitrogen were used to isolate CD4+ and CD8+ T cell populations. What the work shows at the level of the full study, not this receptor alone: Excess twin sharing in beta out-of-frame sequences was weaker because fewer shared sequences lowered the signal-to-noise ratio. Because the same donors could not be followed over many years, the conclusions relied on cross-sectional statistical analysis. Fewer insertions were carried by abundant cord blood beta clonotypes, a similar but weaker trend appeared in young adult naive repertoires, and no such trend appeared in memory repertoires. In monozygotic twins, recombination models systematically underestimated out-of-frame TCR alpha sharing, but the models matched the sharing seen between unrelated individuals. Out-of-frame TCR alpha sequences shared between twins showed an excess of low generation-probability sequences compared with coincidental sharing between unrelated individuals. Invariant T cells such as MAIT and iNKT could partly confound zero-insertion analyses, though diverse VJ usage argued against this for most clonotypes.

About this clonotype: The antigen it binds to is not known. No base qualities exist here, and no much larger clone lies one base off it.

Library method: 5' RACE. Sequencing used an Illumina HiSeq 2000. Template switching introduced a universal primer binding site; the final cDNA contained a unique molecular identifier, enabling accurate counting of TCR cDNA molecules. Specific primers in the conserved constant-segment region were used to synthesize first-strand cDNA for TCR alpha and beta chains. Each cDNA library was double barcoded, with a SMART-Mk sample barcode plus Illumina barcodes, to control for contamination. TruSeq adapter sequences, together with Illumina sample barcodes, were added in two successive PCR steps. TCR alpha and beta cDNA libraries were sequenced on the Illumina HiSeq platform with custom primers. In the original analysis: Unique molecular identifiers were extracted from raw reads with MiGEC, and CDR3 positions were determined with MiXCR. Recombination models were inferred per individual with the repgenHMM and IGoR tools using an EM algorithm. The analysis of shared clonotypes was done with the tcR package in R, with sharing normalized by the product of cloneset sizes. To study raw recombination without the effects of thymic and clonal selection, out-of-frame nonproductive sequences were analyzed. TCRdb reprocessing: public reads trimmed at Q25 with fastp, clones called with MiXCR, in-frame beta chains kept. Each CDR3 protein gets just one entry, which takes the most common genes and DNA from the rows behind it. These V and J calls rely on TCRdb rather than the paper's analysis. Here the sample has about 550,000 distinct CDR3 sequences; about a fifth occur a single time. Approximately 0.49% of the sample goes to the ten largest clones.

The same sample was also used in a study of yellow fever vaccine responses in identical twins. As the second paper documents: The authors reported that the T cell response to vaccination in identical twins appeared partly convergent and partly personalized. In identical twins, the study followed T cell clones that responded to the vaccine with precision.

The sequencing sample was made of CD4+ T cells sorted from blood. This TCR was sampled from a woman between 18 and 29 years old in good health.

The DNA is TGTGCCAGCAGTTATTCAGCGGGGGGTAACACAGATACGCAGTATTTT. It codes for CASSYSAGGNTDTQYF. This chain is built from TRBV6-5 and TRBJ2-3, with TRBD2 matching 9 junction bases. Unmatched junction bases come to 6, with V trimmed by 3 bases and J by 2 bases. The CDR3 runs 16 residues from the cysteine to the phenylalanine. Only the CDR3 DNA is retained, 48 bases long and in frame from the first base. The CDR1 and CDR2 encoded by the germline V gene are MNHEY and SVGAGI.